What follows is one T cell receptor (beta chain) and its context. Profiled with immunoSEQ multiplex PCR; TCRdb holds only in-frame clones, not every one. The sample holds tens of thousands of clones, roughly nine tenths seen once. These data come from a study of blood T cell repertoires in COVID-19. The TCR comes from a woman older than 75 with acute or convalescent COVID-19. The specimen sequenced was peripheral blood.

DNA of the CDR3: TGTGCCAGCTCGCTCGCGGTGGGGGCGGGCTCCTACGAGCAGTACTTC. Translated, it gives CASSLAVGAGSYEQYF. The V gene is TRBV18, the J gene TRBJ2-7; tentatively, D is TRBD1 (6 bases). Deletions cut 6 bases from V and 0 bases from J, with 18 bases between. The CDR3 extends over 16 amino acids. The germline CDR1 and CDR2 sequences are KGHSH and LQKENI.